What follows are 21 T cell receptor beta chains derived from one specimen sequenced in a study of blood T cell repertoires in COVID-19. The data were produced by immunoSEQ multiplex PCR, yet TCRdb's version contains in-frame clones alone and is incomplete. The sample lists some 170,000 clones, around 76% seen once, with about 8.4% in the top ten. Sequencing was done on a sample of peripheral blood. All receptors come from a woman aged 70 to 79 with acute or convalescent COVID-19.

The CDR3 region is CASSLTSGSADTQYF. CDR3 in DNA: TGTGCCAGCAGTTTAACTAGCGGGAGTGCAGATACGCAGTATTTT. The chain couples TRBV28 to TRBJ2-3; TRBD2 matches at 11 bases. Germline assignment: CDR1 MDHEN and CDR2 SYDVKM. V lost 2 bases and J lost 4; bases outside the gene matches: 2. CDR3 size: 15 residues.

This clone was detected a few times. The CDR3 nucleotides are TGTGCCAGCAGTTTGACAGGTGCTGTCGGGGCCAACGTCCTGACTTTC. Amino acids: CASSLTGAVGANVLTF. The genes are TRBV27 and TRBJ2-6; a weak D match, TRBD1 (6 bases). The V and J ends lost 3 bases and 4 bases respectively, with 13 bases between them. From germline, CDR1 is MNHEY and CDR2 SMNVEV (reference sequence). The CDR3 sequence is 16 residues long.

The CDR3 is CASSLAGTSPTMEQFF. Written as DNA, the CDR3 is TGTGCCAGCAGCTTGGCCGGGACTAGCCCTACAATGGAGCAGTTCTTC. This chain uses TRBV5-4 with TRBJ2-1, with 9 bases lining up with TRBD2. CDR3 length: 16 residues. The J segment lost 10 bases and the V segment lost 0 bases, leaving 11 bases of the junction unmatched. The germline CDR1 and CDR2 sequences are SGHNT and YYREEE (reference sequence).

This clone was observed a single time. V gene TRBV27 combines with J gene TRBJ2-4; perhaps TRBD2 as D (7 bases). Germline V gene data show CDR1 as MNHEY and CDR2 as SMNVEV (reference sequence). CDR3 length equals 16 residues. The V and J ends lost 4 bases and 8 bases respectively, with 21 bases between them. In DNA form, the CDR3 reads TGTGCCAGCAGTTCTTCTCTTTATCGAGGGGGGGACATTCAGTACTTC. This translates into CASSSSLYRGGDIQYF.

This clone was detected a few times. V gene TRBV2 combines with J gene TRBJ1-5; the D gene is possibly TRBD1 (5 bases). The germline V gene has CDR1 SNHLY and CDR2 FYNNEI. Trimming stripped 7 bases from V and 2 bases from J, with 18 bases between. CDR3 length: 16 residues. The CDR3, as DNA: TGTGCCAGCACCTCGGGGCGGGGACGGGGCAATCAGCCCCAGCATTTT. Protein sequence: CASTSGRGRGNQPQHF. Combining the CDR3 with reference TRBV2 and TRBJ1-5 gives the whole variable domain EPEVTQTPSHQVTQMGQEVILRCVPISNHLYFYWYRQILGQKVEFLVSFYNNEISEKSEIFDDQFSVERPDGSNFTLKIRSTKLEDSAMYFCASTSGRGRGNQPQHFGDGTRLSIL.

This clone turned up a few times. V usage is TRBV28 and J usage is TRBJ1-2, with a tentative D call TRBD1 (5 bases). Trimming took off 5 bases at V and 4 bases at J, with 8 bases between the two ends. Germline V CDR1 and CDR2: MDHEN, SYDVKM. The length of the CDR3 is 12 residues. The CDR3 DNA is TGTGCCAGCAGTCGACAGCTCTATGGCTACACCTTC. Its protein product is CASSRQLYGYTF.

The chain has TRBV6-5 and TRBJ2-1, with 7 bases fitting TRBD1. The trim removed 6 bases at V and 4 bases at J, leaving 6 bases unmatched. CDR3 length: 14 residues. CDR1 and CDR2 (germline): MNHEY, SVGAGI. The CDR3 DNA reads as TGTGCCAGCAGAGACAGGGCCTTATACAATGAGCAGTTCTTC. It yields the protein CASRDRALYNEQFF.

This clone showed up just a few times. The J gene is TRBJ1-5, the V gene TRBV5-8; TRBD1 agrees at 7 bases. This CDR3 is built from 14 residues. The germline CDR1 and CDR2 sequences are SGHTS and YDEGEE. Unmatched junction bases numbered 5, after V lost 3 bases and J lost 5 bases. CDR3 in amino acids: CASSSDRAYQPQHF. In DNA, the CDR3 is TGTGCCAGCAGCTCCGACAGGGCTTATCAGCCCCAGCATTTT.

The chain joins TRBV24-1 to TRBJ2-1; 9 nucleotides align to TRBD1. The germline CDR1 and CDR2 sequences are KGHDR and SFDVKD. The CDR3 sequence is 16 residues long. V was clipped by 4 bases and J by 4 bases; unmatched bases: 7. CDR3 amino acids: CATSDRGQGLYNEQFF. CDR3 nucleotide sequence: TGTGCCACCAGTGACCGCGGACAGGGGCTTTACAATGAGCAGTTCTTC.

The V call is TRBV27, the J call TRBJ2-1; no definite D call. V was pared by 3 bases and J by 0 bases, with 9 bases between. In germline, CDR1 is MNHEY, CDR2 SMNVEV (reference sequence). The CDR3 totals 15 residues. Here the CDR3 reads CASSFLVRSYNEQFF. Here the CDR3 DNA reads TGTGCCAGCAGTTTCTTAGTTCGCTCCTACAATGAGCAGTTCTTC.

The V gene is TRBV9, the J gene TRBJ1-1; maybe TRBD1 (5 bases). V shed 3 bases and J shed 7 bases, with 13 bases lying between them. The CDR3 runs to 13 residues. Germline V gives CDR1 SGDLS, CDR2 YYNGEE. Here the CDR3 DNA reads TGTGCCAGCAGCGCAGCCCGACAGAATGAAGCTTTCTTT. It is translated as CASSAARQNEAFF.

This clone was seen only once. The chain uses TRBV2 and TRBJ2-2, with a weak D call TRBD1 (6 bases). V was cut by 9 bases and J by 1 base, with 15 bases left in between. The length of the CDR3 is 15 residues. Germline V gene sequence: CDR1 SNHLY, CDR2 FYNNEI. CDR3 sequence (DNA): TGTGCCAGTTTCCGTACAGGGATGAACACCGGGGAGCTGTTTTTT. It codes for CASFRTGMNTGELFF.

This sequence joins TRBV9 and TRBJ1-4; D not resolved. The V and J ends lost 4 bases and 7 bases respectively, with 14 bases between them. The CDR3 has 14 residues. Germline V gene sequence: CDR1 SGDLS, CDR2 YYNGEE. This chain's CDR3 is CASSPGSAGEKLFF. The CDR3 DNA is TGTGCCAGCAGCCCTGGGTCGGCGGGTGAAAAACTGTTTTTT.

As concerns this clone: The sample carries other DNA sequences with the same CDR3. V and J are TRBV12-3 or TRBV12-4 and TRBJ2-7; no definite D call. The ends were cut back, 6 bases at V and 4 bases at J, with 7 bases in the middle. This CDR3 spans 11 amino acids. The CDR3 DNA sequence: TGTGCCAGCAGCGCTACGTACGAGCAGTACTTC. The encoded protein is CASSATYEQYF.

A few counts support this clone. The chain combines TRBV20-1 with TRBJ1-2, with TRBD1 as a possible D gene (5 bases). V was trimmed by 3 bases and J by 11 bases, leaving 19 bases between them. The CDR3 is 13 residues long. CDR1 is DFQATT and CDR2 is SNEGSKA in the germline V gene (reference sequence). The CDR3 nucleotides are TGCAGTGCTAGTGAAGCCGGGACTAGACTATACACCTTC. This codes for CSASEAGTRLYTF.

The chain carries TRBV7-8 and TRBJ1-1; 8 bases line up with TRBD1. CDR1 SGHVS and CDR2 FQNEAQ come from the germline V gene. This CDR3 spans 15 amino acids. Losses at the gene ends were 4 bases for V and 2 bases for J; bases not matched to a gene: 6. The CDR3 DNA is TGTGCCAGCAGCTCCTCTGGACAGGGAAACACTGAAGCTTTCTTT. Translation: CASSSSGQGNTEAFF.

This clone has only one observation. V and J are TRBV6-2 or TRBV6-3 and TRBJ2-2, with TRBD2 identical over 7 bases. With 6 bases clipped from V and 4 bases from J, the junction kept 5 bases outside the gene matches. Germline CDR1 MNHEY, CDR2 SVGEGT. The CDR3 has 14 amino acids. CDR3 nucleotides: TGTGCCAGCAGCCCGGGGGGATTCACCGGGGAGCTGTTTTTT. This sequence encodes CASSPGGFTGELFF.

The V call is TRBV19, the J call TRBJ1-2; perhaps TRBD1 as D (5 bases). This CDR3 comprises 18 residues. Trimming stripped 3 bases from V and 5 bases from J, with 25 bases between. Germline CDR1 reads LNHDA; CDR2 reads SQIVND (reference sequence). CDR3 DNA sequence: TGTGCCAGTAGTATCTTTTTTCGGGACTTGACTTCTTCTTATGGCTACACCTTC. As protein: CASSIFFRDLTSSYGYTF.

The rearrangement links TRBV3-1 (or the pseudogene TRBV3-2) to TRBJ1-3; 7 bases line up with TRBD1. V lost 6 bases to trimming and J lost 2 bases; unmatched junction nucleotides: 4. This CDR3 contains 14 residues. CDR1 and CDR2 from the germline V gene are LGHDT and YNNKEL (reference sequence). The CDR3 DNA follows: TGTGCCAGCAGGGGGACAGCCACTGGAAACACCATATATTTT. This translates into CASRGTATGNTIYF.

This rearrangement joins TRBV10-3 to TRBJ1-2; TRBD1 agrees at 7 bases. V was clipped by 0 bases and J by 7 bases; unmatched bases: 11. CDR3 size: 16 residues. Germline assignment: CDR1 ENHRY and CDR2 SYGVKD. The CDR3 DNA follows: TGTGCCATCAGTGAGTCAAGGACAGGATCCAATAGTGGCTACACCTTC. Translating it yields CAISESRTGSNSGYTF.

This clone was counted a few times. This same CDR3 is encoded by further DNA sequences in the sample. This CDR3 is CASSSSGGSYNEQFF. The DNA of the CDR3 is TGTGCCAGCAGCTCTAGCGGCGGTTCCTACAATGAGCAGTTCTTC. This sequence joins TRBV7-2 and TRBJ2-1; 7 bases are a match to TRBD2. Unmatched junction bases numbered 4, after V lost 4 bases and J lost 1 base. The CDR3 extends over 15 amino acids. Germline V CDR1 and CDR2: SGHTA, FQGNSA.